Sequencing of this T cell receptor (beta chain) was carried out in a study of molecular identifiers for immune sequencing clone quantification. Libraries from naive CD8 cells were generated from roughly 18,000 to 920,000 sorted cells (with 10%, 30% or 50% RNA). Both previously described methods and listed TCR primers were employed to make bulk TCR libraries. TCRdb called the PCR reads again in MiXCR, with one record for every CDR3 protein. The sample yields 80,000 to 130,000 distinct CDR3 sequences, under 40% seen once. As to this clonotype: Its cognate antigen is unknown. This may stem from a read error, because a much larger clone lies one nucleotide away.

General study findings and limits: Highly expanded clone sizes could be underestimated by identical TCR molecules sharing a barcode.

Material for sequencing was naive CD8+ T cells from blood, with Jurkat cell RNA spiked in. This sample's subset: FACS-sorted CD8+CD4-CCR7+CD45RA+ naive T cells. The origin of this receptor is a human donor in good health. Some libraries in this study had Jurkat cell RNA spiked in.

The CDR3, as DNA: TGTGCCACCAGCACCCTACAGGGGCCGGGGCCCCAGCATTTT. Residues: CATSTLQGPGPQHF. This chain uses TRBV15 with TRBJ1-5; 7 bases map to TRBD1. The CDR3 extends over 14 amino acids. The germline gives CDR1 LNHNV, CDR2 YYDKDF (reference sequence). V gave up 4 bases and J gave up 9 bases; unmatched junction bases: 9.